Listed below are T cell receptor beta chains from one sample, sequenced in a study of shared clonotypes between healthy human individuals. The assay was immunoSEQ multiplex PCR, and TCRdb's table has in-frame clones only and misses some. The sample records about 680,000 clones, around 92% being singletons. The sample taken for sequencing was naive CD8+ T cells sorted from blood. The receptors stem from a man younger than 45 in good health. Both conserved end residues are part of each CDR3. The order of the fields is CDR3 protein, clone size, V gene. Some rows have no size entry. The others give once, few or many, or a class for an expanded clone.

CASSWGRNQFF NA TRBV5-1
CASSLTPPAVFYGYTF NA TRBV27
CASSIGGTSGYEQYF NA TRBV19
CASSSRGRGTDTQYF NA TRBV27
CASSLSRIGFSGEKLFF NA TRBV7-9
CASSLGPGETEAFF NA TRBV13
CATSREGLNTEAFF NA TRBV7-3
CASSFGSLGNEQFF NA TRBV27
CASSELGGREQYF once TRBV2
CSVESGSSYEQYF NA TRBV29-1
CATSRVLLNEQFF once TRBV15
CASSSPPQAGGGVGTEAFF NA TRBV28
CASSLWLAGADGELFF few TRBV27
CASSAGSFRYNEQFF NA TRBV9
CAISSGASYEQYF NA TRBV10-3
CATSQTGTSTDTQYF NA TRBV15
CASSSYPSGQEDNEQFF NA TRBV11-2